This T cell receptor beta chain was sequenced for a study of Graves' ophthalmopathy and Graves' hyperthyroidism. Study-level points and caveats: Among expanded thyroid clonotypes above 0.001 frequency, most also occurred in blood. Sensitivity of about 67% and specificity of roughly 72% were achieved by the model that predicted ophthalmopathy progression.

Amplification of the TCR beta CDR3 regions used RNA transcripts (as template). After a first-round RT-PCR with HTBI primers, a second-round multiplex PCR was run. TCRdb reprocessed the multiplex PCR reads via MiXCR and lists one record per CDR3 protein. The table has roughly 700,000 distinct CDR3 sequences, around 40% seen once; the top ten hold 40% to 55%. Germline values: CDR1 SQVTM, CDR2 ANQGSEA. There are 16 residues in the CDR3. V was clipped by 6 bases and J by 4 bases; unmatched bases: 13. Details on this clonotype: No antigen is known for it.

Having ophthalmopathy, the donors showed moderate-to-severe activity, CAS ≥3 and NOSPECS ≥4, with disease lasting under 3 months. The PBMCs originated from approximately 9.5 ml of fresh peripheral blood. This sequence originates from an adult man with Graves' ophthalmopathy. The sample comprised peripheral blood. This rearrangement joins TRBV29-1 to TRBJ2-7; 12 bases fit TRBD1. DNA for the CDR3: TGCAGCGTCGTTCGGGGGGGACAGGGGGCGCGGTACGAGCAGTACTTC. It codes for CSVVRGGQGARYEQYF.